This TCR beta chain comes out of a study of blood T cell repertoires in COVID-19. Study-level information: T cells, B-cell-depleted T cells, or PBMCs supplied cDNA or gDNA.

Residents of 20 to 25 US areas, aged roughly 18 to 89 years, made up the participants. Grouping used clinical history reported by participants in a survey and questionnaire. Here immunoSEQ multiplex PCR was the method, and the copy in TCRdb shows in-frame clones only, minus some. The sample has approximately 220,000 clones, 90% seen once. The sequence derives from a man younger than 40 who had recovered from COVID-19. Source material: PBMCs or T cells enriched from blood (not recorded which).

In DNA form, the CDR3 reads TGTGCCAGCAGCGCCCGATCTCAGGGCACAGATACGCAGTATTTT. Translated: CASSARSQGTDTQYF. The rearrangement uses TRBV11-3 and TRBJ2-3; D unresolved. V was pared by 5 bases and J by 1 base, with 13 bases between. The CDR3 length is 15 residues. CDR1 is SGHNT, CDR2 YENEEA, per germline.